The 20 T cell receptor beta chains below come from one sample, sequenced in a study of control samples from healthy donors and cancer patients. The assay was immunoSEQ multiplex PCR, and TCRdb's table has in-frame clones only and misses some. The sample records 40,000 to 50,000 clones, around 94% being singletons. The sequencing sample was made of blood. The source of these receptors is a man aged 60 to 75 in good health.

The chain is built from TRBV30 and TRBJ1-1; a possible D gene is TRBD1 (5 bases). Deletions cut 6 bases from V and 1 base from J, with 12 bases between. Germline values: CDR1 GTSNPN, CDR2 SVGIG (reference sequence). The CDR3 has 13 residues. In nucleotides, the CDR3 is TGTGCCTGTTCAGGGAATCGGAACACTGAAGCTTTCTTT. Residues: CACSGNRNTEAFF.

The gene calls are TRBV10-1 and TRBJ2-1; D assignment may be TRBD1 or TRBD2 (5 bases each). The V end lost 2 bases, the J end lost 7 bases, and 24 bases lay between the germline ends. The length of the CDR3 is 18 residues. From germline, CDR1 is WNHNN and CDR2 SYGVQD (reference sequence). This chain's CDR3 is CASSERAGGARSGNEQFF. CDR3 coding DNA: TGCGCCAGCAGTGAGAGGGCGGGTGGGGCGCGAAGTGGGAATGAGCAGTTCTTC.

The rearrangement links TRBV7-2 to TRBJ1-1; TRBD1 matches at 7 bases. CDR3 size: 15 residues. Germline CDR1 reads SGHTA; CDR2 reads FQGNSA. The trim removed 8 bases at V and 1 base at J, leaving 10 bases unmatched. The chain's CDR3 is CASDGLAGGNTEAFF. Here the CDR3 DNA reads TGTGCCAGCGACGGATTGGCAGGGGGGAACACTGAAGCTTTCTTT.

This chain uses TRBV7-9 with TRBJ2-7; D gene ambiguous. Germline-derived CDR1 and CDR2 are SEHNR and FQNEAQ (reference sequence). V shed 5 bases and J shed 5 bases, with 16 bases lying between them. This CDR3 contains 14 residues. The CDR3 region has the DNA TGTGCCAGCAGCCGCTCAATCCCGGGTGACGAGCAGTACTTC. It codes for CASSRSIPGDEQYF.

The V gene is TRBV27, the J gene TRBJ2-7, with a tentative D call TRBD2 (5 bases). The length of the CDR3 is 12 residues. V lost 6 bases, J lost 0 bases, and 6 bases lay in between. CDR1 and CDR2 from the germline V gene are MNHEY and SMNVEV (reference sequence). The CDR3 coding sequence is TGTGCCAGCAGAACTAGCTCCTACGAGCAGTACTTC. This sequence encodes CASRTSSYEQYF.

The rearrangement uses TRBV15 and TRBJ2-5; TRBD1 aligns across 11 bases. V dropped 6 bases and J dropped 4; count of bases not matched to a gene: 10. This CDR3 is 16 amino acids long. The germline CDR1 and CDR2 sequences are LNHNV and YYDKDF (reference sequence). In nucleotides, the CDR3 is TGTGCCACCAGTACGGGGGACAGGGGGGAAATAGAGACCCAGTACTTC. It specifies CATSTGDRGEIETQYF.

V gene TRBV6-1 combines with J gene TRBJ1-3; D gene unclear. This CDR3 has 17 amino acids. The germline V gene encodes CDR1 MNHNS and CDR2 SASEGT. V was trimmed by 0 bases and J by 0 bases, leaving 12 bases between them. CDR3 in amino acids: CASSEALYPGSGNTIYF. The CDR3 DNA is TGTGCCAGCAGTGAAGCGCTTTACCCAGGCTCTGGAAACACCATATATTTT.

Only one count was recorded for this clone. V usage is TRBV24-1 and J usage is TRBJ2-1; the match to TRBD2 covers 8 bases. The CDR3 runs to 16 residues. From germline, CDR1 is KGHDR and CDR2 SFDVKD. V lost 2 bases to trimming and J lost 3 bases; unmatched junction nucleotides: 5. This chain's CDR3 is CATSDWRLAGYNEQFF. CDR3 sequence (DNA): TGTGCCACCAGTGATTGGAGGCTAGCGGGCTACAATGAGCAGTTCTTC.

This clone was seen a single time. The chain uses TRBV6-5 and TRBJ2-7; D is perhaps TRBD2 (6 bases). Germline lookup yields CDR1 MNHEY and CDR2 SVGAGI. The CDR3 has 13 residues. The ends were cut back, 5 bases at V and 0 bases at J, with 8 bases in the middle. CDR3 nucleotide sequence: TGTGCCAGCAGTAGCGGGCCCTCCTACGAGCAGTACTTC. It is translated as CASSSGPSYEQYF.

V is TRBV3-1 (or the pseudogene TRBV3-2) and J is TRBJ2-2, with D unclear. This CDR3 contains 12 residues. The V and J ends lost 4 bases and 7 bases respectively, with 7 bases between them. Germline V gene sequence: CDR1 LGHDT, CDR2 YNNKEL (reference sequence). The CDR3 protein is CASSPLIGELFF. The CDR3 DNA sequence: TGTGCCAGCAGCCCGCTAATCGGGGAGCTGTTTTTT.

This chain links TRBV15 with TRBJ2-7, with D tentatively TRBD1 (5 bases). Germline V gives CDR1 LNHNV, CDR2 YYDKDF (reference sequence). V was pared by 1 base and J by 2 bases, with 12 bases between. The CDR3 has 15 residues. In DNA, the CDR3 is TGTGCCACCAGCAGAGCAGGCAGGGTTCCCTACGAGCAGTACTTC. This gives the protein CATSRAGRVPYEQYF.

The V and J genes are TRBV28 and TRBJ1-4; D might be TRBD1 (6 bases). In germline, CDR1 is MDHEN, CDR2 SYDVKM. The length of the CDR3 is 14 residues. Trimming removed 6 bases from V and 8 bases from J, with 16 bases in between. The CDR3 here is CASSSGGALEKLFF. CDR3 in DNA: TGTGCCAGCAGCTCTGGGGGGGCTCTCGAAAAACTGTTTTTT.

This chain connects TRBV5-1 to TRBJ2-2; D not resolved. The length of the CDR3 is 14 residues. V lost 2 bases, J lost 4 bases, and 9 bases lay in between. Germline CDR1 reads SGHRS; CDR2 reads YFSETQ. The CDR3 region has the DNA TGCGCCAGCAGCTTTCGGCAGATCACCGGGGAGCTGTTTTTT. Its translation is CASSFRQITGELFF.

In its sample, this clone was seen once. The genes are TRBV11-2 and TRBJ2-1; 12 bases map to TRBD2. The CDR3 has 19 amino acids. In germline, CDR1 is SGHAT, CDR2 FQNNGV. V shed 1 base, J shed 1 base, and the junction held 8 bases outside the gene matches. CDR3 sequence: CASSLGPSGRAGSYNEQFF. The DNA of the CDR3 is TGTGCCAGCAGCTTAGGTCCTAGCGGGAGGGCCGGGTCCTACAATGAGCAGTTCTTC.

The V and J genes are TRBV18 and TRBJ2-7; no definite D call. Trimming stripped 4 bases from V and 5 bases from J, with 12 bases between. Germline loops: CDR1 KGHSH, CDR2 LQKENI. The CDR3 totals 13 residues. The CDR3 here is CASSLHNQDEQYF. The CDR3 DNA reads as TGTGCCAGCTCACTGCATAATCAGGACGAGCAGTACTTC.

This clone was recorded once. The J gene is TRBJ2-1, the V gene TRBV19; 14 positions agree with TRBD2. CDR1 and CDR2 from the germline V gene are LNHDA and SQIVND (reference sequence). V shed 5 bases and J 5 bases; nucleotides not matched to a gene: 8. The CDR3 contains 17 residues. The CDR3 DNA sequence: TGTGCCAGTAGTTCCCGGACTAGCGGGGGGCCTGACAATGAGCAGTTCTTC. It encodes CASSSRTSGGPDNEQFF.

The chain has TRBV24-1 and TRBJ1-5, with D possibly matching TRBD1 (6 bases). Germline assignment: CDR1 KGHDR and CDR2 SFDVKD. The CDR3 sequence is 14 residues long. V was clipped by 6 bases and J by 3 bases, with 11 bases between them. CDR3 sequence reads: CATSPGQNNQPQHF. For the CDR3, the DNA is TGTGCCACCAGTCCCGGACAGAACAATCAGCCCCAGCATTTT.

This clone was detected once. The genes are TRBV24-1 and TRBJ2-7; TRBD1 agrees at 11 bases. J gave up 0 bases and V 7 bases, and 10 bases lay outside the gene matches. This CDR3 is 17 amino acids long. CDR1 and CDR2 from the germline V gene are KGHDR and SFDVKD. The CDR3 is CATSQTPGQGDSYEQYF. The CDR3 DNA reads TGTGCCACCAGCCAGACCCCGGGACAGGGGGACTCCTACGAGCAGTACTTC.

Here the CDR3 reads CASSLDSLNTGELFF. The DNA for the CDR3 is TGTGCCAGCAGCTTGGACAGTTTGAACACCGGGGAGCTGTTTTTT. The J gene is TRBJ2-2, the V gene TRBV5-5, with no clear D. Trimming pared 0 bases from V and 1 base from J, leaving 7 bases between. Germline lookup yields CDR1 SGHKS and CDR2 YYEKEE (reference sequence). The CDR3 spans 15 residues.

The chain couples TRBV10-3 to TRBJ2-1; 7 bases match TRBD1. There are 14 residues in the CDR3. V lost 4 bases and J lost 8; bases outside the gene matches: 8. Germline V CDR1 and CDR2: ENHRY, SYGVKD. In DNA form, the CDR3 reads TGTGCCATCAGTGGGCAGGGGGAGTGGGATGAGCAGTTCTTC. Protein sequence: CAISGQGEWDEQFF.